These T cell receptor beta chains were read from a single sample in a study of control samples from healthy donors and cancer patients. Sequenced by immunoSEQ multiplex PCR; TCRdb stores in-frame clones only, minus some. This table holds tens of thousands of clones, more than 85% found once. The sequencing input was blood. Receptors originate from a woman aged 50 to 60 in good health. CDR3s include the opening cysteine and the closing phenylalanine or tryptophan. The order of the fields is V gene, J gene, CDR3 protein.

v_gene: TRBV19
j_gene: TRBJ1-2
CDR3aa: CASSIDGRAYGYTF

v_gene: TRBV6-5
j_gene: TRBJ1-1
CDR3aa: CASSYPTGEAFF

v_gene: TRBV29-1
j_gene: TRBJ1-4
CDR3aa: CSVQAWGLNEKLFF

v_gene: TRBV9
j_gene: TRBJ2-3
CDR3aa: CASSASTDTQYF

v_gene: TRBV4-1
j_gene: TRBJ1-2
CDR3aa: CASSRDDNYGYTF

v_gene: TRBV6-1
j_gene: TRBJ1-2
CDR3aa: CASREGGGARGYTF

v_gene: TRBV6-4
j_gene: TRBJ2-2
CDR3aa: CASSAVAGNTGELFF

v_gene: TRBV27
j_gene: TRBJ1-2
CDR3aa: CASSYRPAAGYTF

v_gene: TRBV29-1
j_gene: TRBJ2-4
CDR3aa: CSVEGQGLGIQYF

v_gene: TRBV25-1
j_gene: TRBJ2-6
CDR3aa: CATGSGANVLTF

v_gene: TRBV9
j_gene: TRBJ2-1
CDR3aa: CASSALQGGVSGGPGNEQFF

v_gene: TRBV19
j_gene: TRBJ2-2
CDR3aa: CASRLAGPYSGELFF

v_gene: TRBV4-1
j_gene: TRBJ2-7
CDR3aa: CASSHPPGLKYEQYF

v_gene: TRBV5-5
j_gene: TRBJ2-7
CDR3aa: CASGGTGRLTYEQYF

v_gene: TRBV6-6
j_gene: TRBJ2-1
CDR3aa: CASSSGLYNEQFF

v_gene: TRBV6-5
j_gene: TRBJ1-4
CDR3aa: CASRRTGLELFF

v_gene: TRBV2
j_gene: TRBJ1-4
CDR3aa: CASGAGTAQRRSHDF

v_gene: TRBV5-1
j_gene: TRBJ2-7
CDR3aa: CASSLAVAGGPGEQYF

v_gene: TRBV2
j_gene: TRBJ1-5
CDR3aa: CASSEGQGNPYSNQPQHF

v_gene: TRBV19
j_gene: TRBJ1-5
CDR3aa: CASSRTGGLSNQPQHF

v_gene: TRBV10-3
j_gene: TRBJ2-5
CDR3aa: CAISENGETQYF

v_gene: TRBV9
j_gene: TRBJ2-2
CDR3aa: CASSVSGSGFAGELFF

v_gene: TRBV5-6
j_gene: TRBJ1-6
CDR3aa: CASSLGRGNSPLHF

v_gene: TRBV5-1
j_gene: TRBJ1-6
CDR3aa: CASGLASPLHF

v_gene: TRBV5-1
j_gene: TRBJ2-3
CDR3aa: CASRGGDTQYF

v_gene: TRBV5-1
j_gene: TRBJ2-7
CDR3aa: CASSASPGGSYEQYF

v_gene: TRBV5-5
j_gene: TRBJ2-7
CDR3aa: CASSLTGDRSYEQYF

v_gene: TRBV3-1/TRBV3-2
j_gene: TRBJ2-3
CDR3aa: CASSQTWDLKGTQYF

v_gene: TRBV5-4
j_gene: TRBJ2-7
CDR3aa: CASSTGTSGLLYEQYF

v_gene: TRBV11-3
j_gene: TRBJ2-5
CDR3aa: CASSHGLAGEETQYF

v_gene: TRBV19
j_gene: TRBJ1-2
CDR3aa: CASSPGSSGPNYGYTF

v_gene: TRBV24-1
j_gene: TRBJ1-1
CDR3aa: CATSGFGDSGGTEAFF

v_gene: TRBV10-2
j_gene: TRBJ1-2
CDR3aa: CASSESLEGVGNYGYTF

v_gene: TRBV29-1
j_gene: TRBJ2-3
CDR3aa: CSVEEGGGKGLTDTQYF

v_gene: TRBV28
j_gene: TRBJ2-5
CDR3aa: CASSSPGPGKEETQYF

v_gene: TRBV20-1
j_gene: TRBJ1-1
CDR3aa: CSARGNTEAFF

v_gene: TRBV25-1
j_gene: TRBJ1-6
CDR3aa: CASSDTTGGGRNSPLHF

v_gene: TRBV30
j_gene: TRBJ2-2
CDR3aa: CAWIAEGTPNTGELFF

v_gene: TRBV6-5
j_gene: TRBJ2-7
CDR3aa: CASTRGISYEQYF

v_gene: TRBV3-1/TRBV3-2
j_gene: TRBJ2-1
CDR3aa: CASSLDGRNNEQFF

v_gene: TRBV10-3
j_gene: TRBJ1-1
CDR3aa: CAISESWGTGENTEAFF

v_gene: TRBV6-6
j_gene: TRBJ1-1
CDR3aa: CASRLDRGLSTEAFF

v_gene: TRBV19
j_gene: TRBJ1-2
CDR3aa: CASGRQGEDYGYTF

v_gene: TRBV11-2
j_gene: TRBJ2-7
CDR3aa: CASSAIASGSYEQYF

v_gene: TRBV28
j_gene: TRBJ2-6
CDR3aa: CASSYPTEPGANVLTF

v_gene: TRBV5-1
j_gene: TRBJ2-1
CDR3aa: CASSPDSRSYNEQFF

v_gene: TRBV7-6
j_gene: TRBJ1-1
CDR3aa: CAIIGGGTEAFF

v_gene: TRBV28
j_gene: TRBJ1-2
CDR3aa: CASTGGYYGYTF

v_gene: TRBV6-6
j_gene: TRBJ2-3
CDR3aa: CASSYESGGLYF

v_gene: TRBV10-3
j_gene: TRBJ2-5
CDR3aa: CAISGLAEETQYF

v_gene: TRBV7-9
j_gene: TRBJ2-3
CDR3aa: CASSSTLGPNTQYF

v_gene: TRBV28
j_gene: TRBJ2-1
CDR3aa: CASTTSGFAYNEQFF

v_gene: TRBV2
j_gene: TRBJ2-2
CDR3aa: CATRADANTGELFF

v_gene: TRBV11-2
j_gene: TRBJ2-7
CDR3aa: CASSLLSRNSYEQYF

v_gene: TRBV7-8
j_gene: TRBJ2-3
CDR3aa: CASSPTQGVSTDTQYF

v_gene: TRBV10-3
j_gene: TRBJ1-2
CDR3aa: CATGTGGAYGYTF

v_gene: TRBV25-1
j_gene: TRBJ2-7
CDR3aa: CASSESSGRRSYEQYF

v_gene: TRBV28
j_gene: TRBJ1-3
CDR3aa: CASRTPGNTIYF

v_gene: TRBV12-3/TRBV12-4
j_gene: TRBJ1-3
CDR3aa: CASSRGNTIYF